This TCR beta chain was identified during a study of Graves' ophthalmopathy and Graves' hyperthyroidism (dated by TCRdb to 2017 to 2018). Regarding the complete study: Hyperthyroidism was considered stable if no progression to ophthalmopathy occurred within 18 months of follow-up. The study used TCR beta repertoire signatures to distinguish Graves' ophthalmopathy from Graves' hyperthyroidism and to predict progression to ophthalmopathy. In total, under 150 blood samples were TCR-sequenced: 40 to 45 ophthalmopathy, some 75 hyperthyroidism and some 17 hyperthyroidism-to-ophthalmopathy patients. To explore V-J signatures that separate ophthalmopathy from hyperthyroidism, a discovery set of about 100 patients was enrolled, consisting of 40 to 45 with ophthalmopathy and approximately 57 with stable hyperthyroidism. The independent validation cohort included approximately 19 hyperthyroidism patients plus 17 patients who later progressed from hyperthyroidism to ophthalmopathy. In roughly 6 hyperthyroidism patients, T-cell repertoires of thyroid tissue and blood were compared. Following sampling, methimazole starting at 30 mg daily was administered to hyperthyroidism patients, and high-dose intravenous methylprednisolone was administered to ophthalmopathy patients. Here is what the overall study found, with its caveats: In validation, the model predicted ophthalmopathy progression with 55% to 71% sensitivity and around 72% specificity; 12 predicted patients were CT-confirmed with GO in a median of approximately six months. Sample size was not predetermined statistically, and investigators were not blinded to group allocation. Most expanded thyroid clonotypes with frequency above 0.001 were also detected in blood, suggesting blood repertoires may reflect the thyroid immune response. The 13-signature model separated ophthalmopathy from stable hyperthyroidism with roughly 90% sensitivity and approximately 81% specificity in cross-validation, and 80%/75% in the test set.

A distance of 10 bases separates the germline ends of V and J, which lose 0 bases and 4 bases respectively. Reading from cysteine to phenylalanine, the CDR3 counts 14 amino acids. Left in the record is the CDR3 DNA by itself, 42 bases read in frame from the first base. Hyperthyroidism patients were newly diagnosed, with disease duration under 2 months, and aged 18 to 65 years. Anyone with other autoimmune diseases, uncontrolled infections, pregnancy or lactation was excluded from the study. Clinical symptoms, serum thyroxine, TRAb, thyroid ultrasound and orbital computed tomography formed the basis of the diagnosis. Trizol reagent was used to extract the total RNA, and its quality was then checked on an Agilent 2100 Bioanalyzer. Remarks on this clonotype: No cognate antigen has been identified for it. Within one base of it there is no much larger clone, and no base qualities were kept.

TCR beta CDR3 regions were amplified from RNA transcripts for repertoire sequencing. The first round was an RT-PCR using HTBI primers with the Qiagen OneStep RT-PCR kit, and this first round was followed by a second-round multiplex PCR, then size selection and purification. The libraries underwent paired-end sequencing with 100 bp reads on an Illumina HiSeq2000. Under the source paper's analysis protocol: SOAPnuke was used to process the reads, throwing out any read that had adapters, had uncalled bases, had a mean Phred below 15, or lacked an exact constant-primer or identifier match. COPE v1.2.5 was used to merge the high-quality paired reads. Each unique nucleotide sequence was treated as a clonotype, and MiTCR v1.1 was used to align the clonotypes to the IMGT TRB V, D and J references. Analysis was restricted to V-J combinations with a frequency above 0.0001, which covered roughly 99% of repertoires. For each V-J combination, a TCR clonal expansion and chaos score was defined as F50 clonal expansion divided by the chaos observed in the TCRdist matrix. Welch's t-statistics and random forest were used to reduce features to about a dozen V-J combinations, which were fed into a naive Bayes classifier. The Morisita-Horn index was used to measure how similar the thyroid and blood repertoires were. The public reads were run again by TCRdb, first through fastp at Q25 and then through MiXCR, and only productive beta chains were kept. Every entry covers one CDR3 protein and lists the most common genes and DNA from its rows. TCRdb's processing, not the authors', yielded these V and J calls. The sample profile shows over a million distinct CDR3 sequences; 35% to 40% of them were found once. The top ten clonotypes cover around 10% of the sample.

The specimen sequenced was peripheral blood or thyroid tissue (not recorded which). The chain links TRBV12-3 or TRBV12-4 with TRBJ2-7; the D gene is perhaps TRBD2, from 5 matching bases. This sequence originates from an adult man with Graves' hyperthyroidism. The CDR3 region: CASSLALASYEQYF. Read as DNA, the sequence is TGTGCCAGCAGTTTAGCCTTAGCGTCATACGAGCAGTACTTC.